This T cell receptor (beta chain) is from a study of T cell repertoires in cytomegalovirus infection. TCRdb fed the reads into MiXCR, producing one record per CDR3 protein. This table holds roughly 300,000 distinct CDR3 sequences, roughly 9.5% found once. CDR3 length equals 15 residues. CDR1 and CDR2 from the germline V gene are SGHTA and FQGNSA. V was shortened by 5 bases and J by 1 base, with 14 bases between the two germline ends. This clonotype was seen repeatedly, ten times or more. This receptor was taken from a human donor in good health (CMV status not recorded). Some clones in this sample may be carry-over from other donors' samples. The V call is TRBV7-2, the J call TRBJ1-1, with a weak D call TRBD1 (6 bases). Sample: PBMCs. This CDR3 reads CASSTQGIPNTEAFF. In DNA, the CDR3 is TGTGCCAGCAGCACTCAGGGGATCCCGAACACTGAAGCTTTCTTT.